The 32 T cell receptor beta chains in this list originate from one sample, sequenced in a study of blood T cell repertoires in COVID-19. This table comes from immunoSEQ multiplex PCR, and its TCRdb copy is limited to in-frame clones, with some not included. Here the sample spans roughly 100,000 clones, 87% being singletons. Sequenced input: peripheral blood. Source of these receptors: a man in his fifties or sixties with acute or convalescent COVID-19.

The CDR3 sequence: CASNTGTSMYF. CDR3 coding DNA: TGTGCCAGCAACACCGGGACTAGTATGTACTTC. The gene calls are TRBV2 and TRBJ2-7; TRBD2 agrees at 8 bases. This CDR3 comprises 11 residues. V shed 7 bases and J 12 bases; nucleotides not matched to a gene: 8. The germline V gene encodes CDR1 SNHLY and CDR2 FYNNEI.

The J gene is TRBJ1-5, the V gene TRBV6-6; 7 nucleotides line up with TRBD1. Germline trimming cut 6 bases from V and 0 bases from J; bases unmatched to any gene: 11. This CDR3 has 17 amino acids. The germline V gene encodes CDR1 MNHNY and CDR2 SVGAGI (reference sequence). The CDR3 nucleotides read TGTGCCAGCAGGCGACGACAGGGAGAGAATAGCAATCAGCCCCAGCATTTT. Its translation: CASRRRQGENSNQPQHF.

V gene TRBV10-1 combines with J gene TRBJ2-1, with 8 bases matching TRBD2. V dropped 7 bases and J dropped 2; count of bases not matched to a gene: 19. The CDR3 contains 19 residues. Germline CDR1 WNHNN, CDR2 SYGVQD (reference sequence). The CDR3 protein is CASTDPPPKREQPYNEQFF. The CDR3 DNA sequence: TGCGCCAGCACAGACCCCCCTCCCAAGCGGGAGCAGCCCTACAATGAGCAGTTCTTC.

This rearrangement joins TRBV7-2 to TRBJ2-1, with 9 positions matching TRBD2. Germline CDR1 is SGHTA and CDR2 is FQGNSA. There are 15 residues in the CDR3. Trimming removed 4 bases from V and 1 base from J; junction bases left unmatched: 2. The CDR3 spells CASSSSGNSYNEQFF. Here the CDR3 DNA reads TGTGCCAGCAGCTCTAGCGGGAATTCCTACAATGAGCAGTTCTTC.

The chain is built from TRBV3-1 (or the pseudogene TRBV3-2) and TRBJ1-1, with 8 bases lining up with TRBD1. This CDR3 contains 15 residues. Losses at the gene ends were 2 bases for V and 1 base for J; bases not matched to a gene: 3. Germline V lookup: CDR1 LGHDT, CDR2 YNNKEL (reference sequence). CDR3 sequence: CASSQRTGKNTEAFF. CDR3 in DNA: TGTGCCAGCAGCCAAAGGACAGGGAAGAACACTGAAGCTTTCTTT.

This rearrangement joins TRBV19 to TRBJ1-4; 9 nucleotides line up with TRBD1. CDR1 is LNHDA and CDR2 is SQIVND in the germline V gene (reference sequence). The J segment lost 0 bases and the V segment lost 5 bases, leaving 10 bases of the junction unmatched. The CDR3 extends over 18 amino acids. The CDR3 nucleotides read TGTGCCAGTAGTCCTCCCGGGACAGGGATTGCAACTAATGAAAAACTGTTTTTT. Translated, it gives CASSPPGTGIATNEKLFF.

The V gene is TRBV29-1, the J gene TRBJ2-7, with D possibly matching TRBD1 (6 bases). This CDR3 is 14 amino acids long. V lost 1 base to trimming and J lost 3 bases, with 13 bases between them. Germline V gives CDR1 SQVTM, CDR2 ANQGSEA. Written as DNA, the CDR3 is TGCAGCGTTGAAGTTGCTGGGGGCTACTACGAGCAGTACTTC. Its translation is CSVEVAGGYYEQYF.

The chain combines TRBV6-5 with TRBJ2-7, with D tentatively TRBD2 (7 bases). The V end lost 8 bases, the J end lost 6 bases, and 20 bases lay between the germline ends. The V gene's germline CDR1 is MNHEY and CDR2 SVGAGI. The CDR3 extends over 14 amino acids. The CDR3 DNA reads TGTGCCAGCCGGTGGGCGGGGGCTTTGGCCGAGCAGTACTTC. This translates into CASRWAGALAEQYF.

The genes are TRBV25-1 and TRBJ2-7, with 7 bases aligning to TRBD1. Per the germline V gene, CDR1 is MGHDK and CDR2 is SYGVNS. Trimming took 5 bases from V and 6 from J; bases not matched to a gene: 4. This CDR3 is 12 amino acids long. The CDR3 nucleotides read TGTGCCAGCAGTTCAAGGGGGCCCGAGCAGTACTTC. Translation: CASSSRGPEQYF.

This clone was seen only a few times. The genes are TRBV29-1 and TRBJ2-1; 8 nucleotides align to TRBD2. With V trimmed by 4 bases and J by 3 bases, 5 bases remained unmatched. This CDR3 is 14 amino acids long. Germline V gives CDR1 SQVTM, CDR2 ANQGSEA. The CDR3 coding sequence is TGCAGCGTTGCGGGACTAGGGCTCTACAATGAGCAGTTCTTC. Translation gives CSVAGLGLYNEQFF.

This chain joins TRBV30 and TRBJ2-5; D is undetermined. CDR1 and CDR2 (germline): GTSNPN, SVGIG (reference sequence). The germline V and J ends were trimmed by 4 bases and 2 bases, with 8 bases remaining between them. CDR3 length: 12 amino acids. The CDR3 DNA reads TGTGCCTGGAACACGGGTCAAGAGACCCAGTACTTC. It yields the protein CAWNTGQETQYF.

The V call is TRBV6-7, the J call TRBJ2-7; 9 nucleotides agree with TRBD1. TRBV6-7 is treated as an ORF (open reading frame) with a function not yet certain. CDR3 length equals 16 residues. Losses at the gene ends were 6 bases for V and 3 bases for J; bases not matched to a gene: 12. The CDR3 region has the DNA TGTGCCAGCAGCCCTACAGGGGGCTCCATCCACTACGAGCAGTACTTC. It is translated as CASSPTGGSIHYEQYF.

In this sample, this clone turned up once. This chain uses TRBV4-1 with TRBJ2-1; D not resolved. The V gene lost 5 bases and the J gene lost 8 bases, with 10 bases spanning the gap. Germline CDR1 MGHRA, CDR2 YSYEKL. The CDR3 extends over 12 amino acids. The CDR3 bases are TGCGCCAGCAGCTCCGATGGAGATGAGCAGTTCTTC. Protein product: CASSSDGDEQFF.

The rearrangement uses TRBV5-6 and TRBJ2-3; 9 nucleotides align to TRBD1. The CDR3 loop spans 16 amino acids. The germline gives CDR1 SGHDT, CDR2 YYEEEE. V shed 4 bases and J 3 bases; nucleotides not matched to a gene: 9. CDR3 sequence (DNA): TGTGCCAGCAGCCCGTACCGGGGGACAGGGACAGATACGCAGTATTTT. It translates to CASSPYRGTGTDTQYF.

The chain is built from TRBV4-1 and TRBJ2-7; D is undetermined. Germline-derived CDR1 and CDR2 are MGHRA and YSYEKL. CDR3 size: 16 residues. Trimming took 0 bases from V and 0 from J, leaving 12 bases between them. The CDR3 DNA is TGCGCCAGCAGCCAAGAAAGCGCTAGAAGCTCCTACGAGCAGTACTTC. Translated: CASSQESARSSYEQYF.

The chain combines TRBV18 with TRBJ1-4, with TRBD1 matching over 10 bases. Germline V gene data show CDR1 as KGHSH and CDR2 as LQKENI. There are 17 residues in the CDR3. Losses at the gene ends were 3 bases for V and 8 bases for J; bases not matched to a gene: 12. The CDR3 DNA reads as TGTGCCAGCTCACCTGTCGGAGGACAGGGGGGACGGGAAAAACTGTTTTTT. Its protein is CASSPVGGQGGREKLFF.

This rearrangement joins TRBV28 to TRBJ2-4, with unresolved D. Trimming pared 5 bases from V and 0 bases from J, leaving 17 bases between. Germline-derived CDR1 and CDR2 are MDHEN and SYDVKM. This CDR3 region has 17 residues. The CDR3 spells CASSPRGAKVAKNIQYF. The CDR3, as DNA: TGTGCCAGCAGTCCCCGCGGAGCCAAGGTAGCCAAAAACATTCAGTACTTC.

The genes are TRBV28 and TRBJ1-5; tentative D call: TRBD1 (5 bases). Germline values: CDR1 MDHEN, CDR2 SYDVKM. The length of the CDR3 is 14 residues. V was cut by 10 bases and J by 6 bases, with 19 bases left in between. The CDR3 DNA reads as TGTGCCACCACCTCGGGGGGGTTCTCTCAGCCCCAGCATTTT. Translating gives CATTSGGFSQPQHF. The variable domain in full, completed from reference TRBV28 and TRBJ1-5, reads DVKVTQSSRYLVKRTGEKVFLECVQDMDHENMFWYRQDPGLGLRLIYFSYDVKMKEKGDIPEGYSVSREKKERFSLILESASTNQTSMYLCATTSGGFSQPQHFGDGTRLSIL.

The gene calls are TRBV19 and TRBJ2-3; D ambiguous. This CDR3 region has 13 residues. The germline gives CDR1 LNHDA, CDR2 SQIVND (reference sequence). Trimming removed 3 bases from V and 1 base from J, with 5 bases in between. The CDR3 bases are TGTGCCAGTAGTATTCTAGGCACAGATACGCAGTATTTT. This gives the protein CASSILGTDTQYF. The full variable domain, completed using reference TRBV19 and TRBJ2-3, is DGGITQSPKYLFRKEGQNVTLSCEQNLNHDAMYWYRQDPGQGLRLIYYSQIVNDFQKGDIAEGYSVSREKKESFPLTVTSAQKNPTAFYLCASSILGTDTQYFGPGTRLTVL.

The V and J genes are TRBV27 and TRBJ2-3, with 13 nucleotides matching TRBD2. There are 15 residues in the CDR3. Germline V gives CDR1 MNHEY, CDR2 SMNVEV (reference sequence). V shed 6 bases, J shed 5 bases, and the junction held 5 bases outside the gene matches. CDR3 loop: CASRPTSGRGDTQYF. In DNA, the CDR3 is TGTGCCAGCAGACCCACTAGCGGGAGGGGAGATACGCAGTATTTT.

The chain joins TRBV27 to TRBJ2-3; a weak D match, TRBD2 (7 bases). V was clipped by 7 bases and J by 2 bases, with 22 bases between them. This CDR3 spans 17 amino acids. Germline V gene sequence: CDR1 MNHEY, CDR2 SMNVEV (reference sequence). The CDR3 loop reads CASTTRGANLNTDTQYF. The CDR3, as DNA: TGTGCCAGCACCACCCGGGGGGCCAACTTAAACACAGATACGCAGTATTTT.

The chain uses TRBV28 and TRBJ2-2; D remains ambiguous. The CDR3 is 14 residues long. Germline CDR1 reads MDHEN; CDR2 reads SYDVKM. V dropped 5 bases and J dropped 6 bases, with 13 bases sitting between them. In DNA, the CDR3 is TGTGCCAGCAGTCCGCCTGTAGTCTCCGGGGAGCTGTTTTTT. Its translation: CASSPPVVSGELFF. The entire variable domain, with the rest obtained from reference TRBV28 and TRBJ2-2, is as follows: DVKVTQSSRYLVKRTGEKVFLECVQDMDHENMFWYRQDPGLGLRLIYFSYDVKMKEKGDIPEGYSVSREKKERFSLILESASTNQTSMYLCASSPPVVSGELFFGEGSRLTVL.

The chain has TRBV3-1 (or the pseudogene TRBV3-2) and TRBJ1-6, with a possible D match to TRBD1 (6 bases). The CDR3 is 15 amino acids. Germline assignment: CDR1 LGHDT and CDR2 YNNKEL (reference sequence). V was clipped by 5 bases and J by 9 bases, with 17 bases between them. CDR3 bases: TGTGCCAGCAGCAAAAAGGGAGGGGGGGCTTCACCCCTCCACTTT. It specifies CASSKKGGGASPLHF.

In its sample, this clone is medium-sized (0.01 to 0.1%). The gene calls are TRBV7-8 and TRBJ1-6; a weak D match, TRBD1 (5 bases). The V gene lost 5 bases and the J gene lost 1 base, with 15 bases spanning the gap. CDR1 and CDR2 from the germline V gene are SGHVS and FQNEAQ. This CDR3 is built from 17 residues. CDR3 residues: CASSLRVSRSYNSPLHF. The CDR3, as DNA: TGTGCCAGCAGCCTCAGGGTATCTCGTTCCTATAATTCACCCCTCCACTTT.

This sequence joins TRBV29-1 and TRBJ2-1; 9 positions match TRBD2. Trimming at V came to 1 base and at J to 3 bases, leaving 1 base not matched to a gene. The CDR3 covers 14 residues. CDR1 and CDR2 from the germline V gene are SQVTM and ANQGSEA. The DNA for the CDR3 is TGCAGCGTTGAAGGACTAGCGGACTACAATGAGCAGTTCTTC. Translating it yields CSVEGLADYNEQFF.

The chain recombines TRBV10-2 with TRBJ2-1; 16 bases agree with TRBD2. This CDR3 comprises 15 residues. J lost 8 bases, V lost 6 bases, and 4 bases had no gene match. The germline V gene has CDR1 WSHSY and CDR2 SAAADI. The DNA of the CDR3 is TGCGCCAGCAGACTCGGGACTAGCGGGAGGGATGAGCAGTTCTTC. Protein sequence: CASRLGTSGRDEQFF.

The chain recombines TRBV6-5 with TRBJ1-6; D is possibly TRBD1 (6 bases). This CDR3 comprises 15 residues. Between the trimmed V and J ends, which lost 10 bases and 5 bases, there was a span of 18 bases. Germline lookup yields CDR1 MNHEY and CDR2 SVGAGI. As DNA, the CDR3 is TGTGCCACCAGAACTTCCGGACAGAATAATTCACCCCTCCACTTT. Translation gives CATRTSGQNNSPLHF.

The genes are TRBV3-1 (or the pseudogene TRBV3-2) and TRBJ1-2, with D perhaps TRBD1 (6 bases). Trimming cost V 5 bases and J 4 bases, with 11 bases left between them. The germline V gene has CDR1 LGHDT and CDR2 YNNKEL (reference sequence). This CDR3 contains 13 residues. The CDR3: CASSRTDLYGYTF. CDR3 DNA sequence: TGTGCCAGCAGCAGGACAGACCTCTATGGCTACACCTTC.

This clone appeared once. The rearrangement joins TRBV19 to TRBJ2-3; 11 nucleotides align to TRBD2. The CDR3 spans 17 residues. V lost 3 bases, J lost 4 bases, and 9 bases stayed unmatched. Germline V CDR1 and CDR2: LNHDA, SQIVND (reference sequence). CDR3 residues: CASSIPYSGRGADTQYF. CDR3 coding DNA: TGTGCCAGTAGTATTCCCTATAGCGGGAGGGGGGCAGATACGCAGTATTTT.

The chain has TRBV7-9 and TRBJ2-1; the D gene is possibly TRBD1 (6 bases). Germline V gives CDR1 SEHNR, CDR2 FQNEAQ (reference sequence). V lost 0 bases to trimming and J lost 8 bases, with 20 bases between them. The CDR3 spans 17 residues. The CDR3 spells CASSLAAGARGIHEQFF. The DNA for the CDR3 is TGTGCCAGCAGCTTAGCGGCAGGGGCTAGGGGAATACATGAGCAGTTCTTC.

CDR3 region: CASSLGTTGRDIQYF. As DNA, the CDR3 is TGTGCCAGCAGTTTAGGAACGACAGGGCGAGACATTCAGTACTTC. The chain couples TRBV27 to TRBJ2-4, with 7 bases lining up with TRBD1. V shed 2 bases and J 8 bases; nucleotides not matched to a gene: 9. Germline CDR1 and CDR2: MNHEY and SMNVEV (reference sequence). CDR3 length equals 15 residues.

This clone was recorded once. The J gene is TRBJ1-5, the V gene TRBV24-1; 9 bases map to TRBD1. V was pared by 3 bases and J by 3 bases, with 2 bases of the junction left unmatched. The CDR3 covers 15 residues. Germline values: CDR1 KGHDR, CDR2 SFDVKD. The CDR3 DNA reads TGTGCCACCAGTGATAACAGGGGGCCCAATCAGCCCCAGCATTTT. This codes for CATSDNRGPNQPQHF.